A selection of T cell receptor beta chains follows, all from one sample in a study of Ad26.COV2.S vaccination and SARS-CoV-2 variants. Clones were sequenced by immunoSEQ multiplex PCR, and TCRdb holds only the in-frame ones, with some missing. The sample comprises about 450,000 clones, 85% to 90% of which are singletons, and just over 2.5% rests with the top ten. The sample in question was peripheral blood, obtained in a trial of Ad26.COV2.S vaccine versus placebo. These TCRs come from a person between 18 and 65 years old who received the Ad26.COV2.S COVID-19 vaccine or a placebo. Both conserved end residues are part of each CDR3. A D gene is named only where the DNA matches it firmly. The listing skips clone size in some rows; elsewhere it reads once, few, many or a size class.

TRBJ2-3 | TRBV27 | - | - | CASSPRPSTHQDIGF | TGTGCCAGCAGTCCCAGACCGTCGACTCATCAGGACATTGGTTTT
TRBJ1-4 | TRBV7-3 | - | - | CASSPGAGEKLFF | TGTGCCAGCAGCCCAGGAGCAGGAGAAAAACTGTTTTTT
TRBJ1-2 | TRBV5-1 | TRBD1 | - | CASSLSSGGIRMAGYTF | TGCGCCAGCAGCTTATCGTCAGGGGGCATTCGGATGGCGGGCTACACCTTC
TRBJ1-5 | TRBV28 | TRBD1 | - | CASSPDREAYQPQHF | TGTGCCAGCAGTCCTGACAGGGAGGCTTATCAGCCCCAGCATTTT
TRBJ1-4 | TRBV18 | TRBD1 | - | CASSPPGSGGEKLFF | TGTGCCAGCTCCCCGCCAGGGTCAGGGGGTGAAAAACTGTTTTTT
TRBJ2-6 | TRBV9 | - | - | CASSVAVGGANVLTF | TGTGCCAGCAGCGTAGCGGTGGGTGGGGCCAACGTCCTGACTTTC
TRBJ2-5 | TRBV7-9 | TRBD2 | - | CASSSYSGVSETQYF | TGTGCCAGCAGCTCCTACAGCGGGGTTTCGGAGACCCAGTACTTC
TRBJ2-3 | TRBV11-3 | TRBD2 | - | CASSLGKRESTDTQYF | TGTGCCAGCAGCTTAGGCAAGCGGGAGAGCACAGATACGCAGTATTTT
TRBJ1-5 | TRBV19 | - | - | CASSNFLFQPQHF | TGTGCCAGTAGTAATTTTCTGTTTCAGCCCCAGCATTTT
TRBJ1-5 | TRBV28 | - | - | CASTGDLLQPQHF | TGTGCCAGCACCGGGGACCTTTTGCAGCCCCAGCATTTT
TRBJ2-1 | TRBV11-3 | - | - | CASSFESYNEQFF | TGTGCCAGCAGCTTCGAGTCCTACAATGAGCAGTTCTTC
TRBJ2-7 | TRBV18 | TRBD2 | - | CASSGGPGGYEQYF | TGTGCCAGCTCCGGAGGACCGGGGGGCTACGAGCAGTACTTC
TRBJ2-3 | TRBV7-3 | TRBD2 | - | CASSFSGGSTDTQYF | TGTGCCAGCAGCTTCAGCGGGGGGAGCACAGATACGCAGTATTTT
TRBJ2-2 | TRBV3-1/TRBV3-2 | - | - | CASSPGSSDTGELFF | TGTGCCAGCAGCCCCGGGAGCTCGGACACCGGGGAGCTGTTTTTT
TRBJ2-2 | TRBV29-1 | - | - | CSVEDARRGANTGELFF | TGCAGCGTTGAAGATGCTCGGCGGGGAGCGAACACCGGGGAGCTGTTTTTT
TRBJ2-3 | TRBV6-2/TRBV6-3 | TRBD2 | - | CASSYPHRLAGMKDTQYF | TGTGCCAGCAGTTACCCTCACAGACTAGCGGGAATGAAAGATACGCAGTATTTT
TRBJ2-2 | TRBV4-2 | - | - | CASSPAGTLRELFF | TGTGCCAGCAGCCCGGCCGGGACCCTCAGGGAGCTGTTTTTT
TRBJ2-7 | TRBV6-5 | - | - | CASSYSLSVAYEQYF | TGTGCCAGCAGTTATAGCTTATCGGTGGCCTACGAGCAGTACTTC
TRBJ2-7 | TRBV30 | - | - | CAWSAGGYEQYF | TGTGCCTGGAGTGCTGGGGGCTACGAGCAGTACTTC
TRBJ1-5 | TRBV4-1 | - | - | CASSQGPGTSYQPQHF | TGCGCCAGCAGCCAAGGCCCCGGGACAAGTTATCAGCCCCAGCATTTT
TRBJ1-4 | TRBV9 | - | - | CASSAQGFPGEKLFF | TGTGCCAGCAGCGCCCAGGGCTTCCCGGGGGAAAAACTGTTTTTT
TRBJ2-3 | TRBV5-1 | - | - | CASSSRPQQSSTDTQYF | TGCGCCAGCAGCTCGCGGCCCCAGCAATCTAGCACAGATACGCAGTATTTT
TRBJ2-7 | TRBV18 | - | - | CASSPGVAYEQYF | TGTGCCAGCTCACCTGGGGTTGCCTACGAGCAGTACTTC
TRBJ1-1 | TRBV10-2 | - | - | CASTGLPENTEAFF | TGCGCCAGCACAGGGCTTCCGGAAAACACTGAAGCTTTCTTT
TRBJ2-1 | TRBV7-2 | TRBD2 | - | CASRSRAGGSYNEQFF | TGTGCCAGCAGGTCGAGGGCGGGAGGCTCCTACAATGAGCAGTTCTTC
TRBJ2-1 | TRBV5-8 | TRBD2 | - | CASSFLGGLAGGSNEQFF | TGTGCCAGCAGCTTCCTGGGTGGCCTAGCGGGGGGAAGCAATGAGCAGTTCTTC
TRBJ1-6 | TRBV18 | - | - | CASSPGGGDSPLHF | TGTGCCAGCTCACCAGGGGGTGGAGATTCACCCCTCCACTTT
TRBJ1-1 | TRBV5-1 | TRBD1 | - | CASSLEGAYAEAFF | TGCGCCAGCAGCTTGGAGGGGGCCTATGCTGAAGCTTTCTTT
TRBJ1-6 | TRBV5-5 | - | - | CASSLEGTRPRHSPLHF | TGTGCCAGCAGCTTGGAAGGGACACGGCCGCGGCATTCACCCCTCCACTTT
TRBJ2-3 | TRBV2 | TRBD2 | - | CASGLAGVTDTQYF | TGTGCCTCCGGACTAGCGGGAGTCACAGATACGCAGTATTTT
TRBJ1-2 | TRBV5-1 | - | once | CASSSPGHGGYTF | TGCGCCAGCAGCTCCCCGGGACACGGAGGCTACACCTTC
TRBJ1-3 | TRBV7-9 | TRBD1 | - | CASSFLRGTGNTIYF | TGTGCCAGCAGCTTTCTCAGGGGGACTGGAAACACCATATATTTT
TRBJ1-1 | TRBV6-5 | - | few | CASRKNTEAFF | TGTGCCAGCAGGAAGAACACTGAAGCTTTCTTT
TRBJ2-1 | TRBV7-3 | TRBD2 | - | CASSAWTSGGYNEQFF | TGTGCCAGCAGCGCGTGGACTAGCGGGGGCTACAATGAGCAGTTCTTC
TRBJ2-1 | TRBV7-3 | - | - | CASSPTGSDYNEQFF | TGTGCCAGCAGCCCTACCGGGAGCGACTACAATGAGCAGTTCTTC
TRBJ1-2 | TRBV18 | - | - | CASSRQTGDYGYTF | TGTGCCAGCTCACGCCAGACAGGAGACTATGGCTACACCTTC
TRBJ2-5 | TRBV21-1 | - | - | CASSEGPAGSYQETQYF | TGTGCCAGCAGCGAAGGGCCTGCCGGGAGTTACCAAGAGACCCAGTACTTC
TRBJ1-5 | TRBV6-5 | - | few | CASSTYQPQHF | TGTGCCAGCAGCACCTATCAGCCCCAGCATTTT
TRBJ2-1 | TRBV5-4 | - | - | CASRRGTTDEQFF | TGTGCCAGCAGACGTGGGACCACGGATGAGCAGTTCTTC
TRBJ2-2 | TRBV5-4 | TRBD2 | - | CASSQGLGGSTGELFF | TGTGCCAGCAGCCAGGGACTGGGGGGGAGCACCGGGGAGCTGTTTTTT
TRBJ1-1 | TRBV11-1 | - | - | CASSLDRVAEAFF | TGTGCCAGCAGCTTAGACAGGGTTGCTGAAGCTTTCTTT
TRBJ1-1 | TRBV7-9 | - | - | CASSLVRNTEAFF | TGTGCCAGCAGCTTAGTGAGGAACACTGAAGCTTTCTTT
TRBJ1-1 | TRBV6-2/TRBV6-3 | - | - | CASSYWGNTEAFF | TGTGCCAGCAGTTATTGGGGGAACACTGAAGCTTTCTTT
TRBJ1-1 | TRBV13 | - | - | CASSLSSPEAFF | TGTGCCAGCAGCTTAAGCAGCCCTGAAGCTTTCTTT
TRBJ1-3 | TRBV3-1/TRBV3-2 | - | - | CASSLRTALFGNTIYF | TGTGCCAGCAGCCTTCGGACAGCTCTCTTTGGAAACACCATATATTTT
TRBJ1-5 | TRBV7-2 | - | - | CASSLAQNSNQPQHF | TGTGCCAGCAGCTTGGCACAAAATAGCAATCAGCCCCAGCATTTT
TRBJ2-7 | TRBV19 | - | - | CASSPGRISYEQYF | TGTGCCAGTAGTCCCGGACGGATCTCCTACGAGCAGTACTTC
TRBJ1-6 | TRBV3-1/TRBV3-2 | - | - | CASSQDVTFRGNSPLHF | TGTGCCAGCAGCCAAGATGTTACGTTCCGGGGTAATTCACCCCTCCACTTT
TRBJ1-3 | TRBV6-5 | - | few | CASSYSSGGNTIYF | TGTGCCAGCAGTTACTCTTCTGGTGGAAACACCATATATTTT
TRBJ1-2 | TRBV11-1 | - | - | CASSLTDLDRTF | TGTGCCAGCAGCTTAACGGACCTCGATAGGACCTTC
TRBJ1-2 | TRBV11-3 | TRBD1 | - | CASSLLTGVNYTF | TGTGCCAGCAGCTTACTAACAGGGGTGAACTACACCTTC